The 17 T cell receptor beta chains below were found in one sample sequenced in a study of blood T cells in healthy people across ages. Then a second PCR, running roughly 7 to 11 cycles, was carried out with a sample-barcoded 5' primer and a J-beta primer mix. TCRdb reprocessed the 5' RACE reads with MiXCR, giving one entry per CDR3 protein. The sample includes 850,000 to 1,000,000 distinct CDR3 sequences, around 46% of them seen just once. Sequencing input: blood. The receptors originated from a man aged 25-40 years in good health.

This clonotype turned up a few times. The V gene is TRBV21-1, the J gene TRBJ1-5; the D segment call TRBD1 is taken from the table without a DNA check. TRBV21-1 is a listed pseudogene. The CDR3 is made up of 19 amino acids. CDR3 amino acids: CASSKNTGDHFYSNQPQHF. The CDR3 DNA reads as TGTGCCAGCAGCAAGAACACAGGGGACCATTTTTATAGCAATCAGCCCCAGCATTTT.

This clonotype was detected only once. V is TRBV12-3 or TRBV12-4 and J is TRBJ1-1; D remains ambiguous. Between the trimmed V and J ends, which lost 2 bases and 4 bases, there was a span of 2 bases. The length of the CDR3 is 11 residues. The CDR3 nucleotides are TGTGCCAGCAGTTTACCCACTGAAGCTTTCTTT. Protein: CASSLPTEAFF.

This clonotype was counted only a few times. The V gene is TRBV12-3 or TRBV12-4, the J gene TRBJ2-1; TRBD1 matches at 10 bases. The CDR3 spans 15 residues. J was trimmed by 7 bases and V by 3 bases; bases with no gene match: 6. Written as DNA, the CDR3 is TGTGCCAGCAGTTTGAGTGACAGGGGGCGGAATGAGCAGTTCTTC. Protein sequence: CASSLSDRGRNEQFF.

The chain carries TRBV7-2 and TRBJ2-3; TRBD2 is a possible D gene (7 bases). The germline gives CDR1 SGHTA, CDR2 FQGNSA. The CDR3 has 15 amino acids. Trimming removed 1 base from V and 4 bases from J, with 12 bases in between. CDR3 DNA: TGTGCCAGCAGCTTAGTGTGGGGGGGCTCAGATACGCAGTATTTT. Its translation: CASSLVWGGSDTQYF.

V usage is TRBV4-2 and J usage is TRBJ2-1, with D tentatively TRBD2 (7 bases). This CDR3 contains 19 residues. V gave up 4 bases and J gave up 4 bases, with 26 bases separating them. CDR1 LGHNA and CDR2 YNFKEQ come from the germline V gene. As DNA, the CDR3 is TGTGCCAGCAGCCCCGGTTTAGTCGGTAGGGGGGGGACGTACAATGAGCAGTTCTTC. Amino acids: CASSPGLVGRGGTYNEQFF.

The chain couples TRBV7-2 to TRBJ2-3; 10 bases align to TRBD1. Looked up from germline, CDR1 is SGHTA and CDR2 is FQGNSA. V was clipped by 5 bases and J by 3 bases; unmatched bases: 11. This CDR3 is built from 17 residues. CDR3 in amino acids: CASSNKTGGFRTDTQYF. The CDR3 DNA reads TGTGCCAGCAGCAATAAGACAGGGGGCTTTAGAACAGATACGCAGTATTTT.

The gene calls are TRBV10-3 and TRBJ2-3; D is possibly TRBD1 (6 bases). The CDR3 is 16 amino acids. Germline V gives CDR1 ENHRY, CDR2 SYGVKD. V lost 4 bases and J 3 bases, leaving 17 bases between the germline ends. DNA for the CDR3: TGTGCCATCAGTGGGTGGACAGACGGGGAGACAGATACGCAGTATTTT. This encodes CAISGWTDGETDTQYF.

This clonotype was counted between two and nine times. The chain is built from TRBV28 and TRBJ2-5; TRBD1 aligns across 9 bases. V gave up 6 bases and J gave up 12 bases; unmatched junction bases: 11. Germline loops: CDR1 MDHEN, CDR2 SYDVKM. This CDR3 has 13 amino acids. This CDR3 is CASRQDRGRFKYF. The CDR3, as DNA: TGTGCCAGCAGGCAGGACAGGGGCCGGTTCAAGTACTTC.

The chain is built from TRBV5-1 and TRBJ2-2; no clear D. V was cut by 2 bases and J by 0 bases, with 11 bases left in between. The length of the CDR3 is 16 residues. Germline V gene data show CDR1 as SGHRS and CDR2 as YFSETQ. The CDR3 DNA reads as TGCGCCAGCAGCTTCCAAGTCAGGTCGAACACCGGGGAGCTGTTTTTT. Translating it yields CASSFQVRSNTGELFF.

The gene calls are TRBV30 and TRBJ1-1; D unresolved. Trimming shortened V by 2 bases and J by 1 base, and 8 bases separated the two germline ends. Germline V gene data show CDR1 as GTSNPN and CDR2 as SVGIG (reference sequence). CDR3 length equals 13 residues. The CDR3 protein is CAWSLGRNTEAFF. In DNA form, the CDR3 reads TGTGCCTGGAGTTTGGGCAGGAACACTGAAGCTTTCTTT. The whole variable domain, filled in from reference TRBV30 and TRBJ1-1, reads SQTIHQWPATLVQPVGSPLSLECTVEGTSNPNLYWYRQAAGRGLQLLFYSVGIGQISSEVPQNLSASRPQDRQFILSSKKLLLSDSGFYLCAWSLGRNTEAFFGQGTRLTVV.

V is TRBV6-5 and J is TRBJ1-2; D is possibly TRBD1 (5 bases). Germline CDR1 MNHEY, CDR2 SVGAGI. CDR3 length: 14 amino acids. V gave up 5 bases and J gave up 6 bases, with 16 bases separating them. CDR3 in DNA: TGTGCCAGCAGTAACCGAAGGGGAGGGAATGGCTACACCTTC. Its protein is CASSNRRGGNGYTF.

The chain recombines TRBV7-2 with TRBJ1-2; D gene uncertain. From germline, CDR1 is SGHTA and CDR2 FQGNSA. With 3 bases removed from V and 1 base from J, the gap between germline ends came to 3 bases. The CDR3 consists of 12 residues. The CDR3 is CASSFNNYGYTF. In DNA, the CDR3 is TGTGCCAGCAGCTTTAATAACTATGGCTACACCTTC.

The DNA for the CDR3 is TGTGCCAGCAGCCTCGGGGTAATGCCTAGCACAGATACGCAGTATTTT. Its protein product is CASSLGVMPSTDTQYF. The V call is TRBV7-3, the J call TRBJ2-3; D is perhaps TRBD2 (5 bases). V shed 5 bases and J shed 0 bases, with 15 bases lying between them. This CDR3 has 16 residues. Germline V gene lookup returns CDR1 SGHTA and CDR2 FQGTGA. Drawing the rest from reference TRBV7-3 and TRBJ2-3, the complete variable domain is GAGVSQTPSNKVTEKGKYVELRCDPISGHTALYWYRQSLGQGPEFLIYFQGTGAADDSGLPNDRFFAVRPEGSVSTLKIQRTERGDSAVYLCASSLGVMPSTDTQYFGPGTRLTVL.

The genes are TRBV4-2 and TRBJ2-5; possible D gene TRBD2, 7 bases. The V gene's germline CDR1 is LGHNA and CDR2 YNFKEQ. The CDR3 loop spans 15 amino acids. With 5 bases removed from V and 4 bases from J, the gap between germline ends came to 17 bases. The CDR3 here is CASSGSWGGLETQYF. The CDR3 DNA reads TGTGCCAGCAGCGGTAGTTGGGGGGGGCTAGAGACCCAGTACTTC.

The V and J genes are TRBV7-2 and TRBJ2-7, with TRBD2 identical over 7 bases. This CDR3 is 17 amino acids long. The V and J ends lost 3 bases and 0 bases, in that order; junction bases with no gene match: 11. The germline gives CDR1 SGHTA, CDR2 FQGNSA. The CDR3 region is CASSLRETLGGSYEQYF. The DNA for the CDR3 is TGTGCCAGCAGCTTGCGGGAGACCCTCGGCGGCTCCTACGAGCAGTACTTC.

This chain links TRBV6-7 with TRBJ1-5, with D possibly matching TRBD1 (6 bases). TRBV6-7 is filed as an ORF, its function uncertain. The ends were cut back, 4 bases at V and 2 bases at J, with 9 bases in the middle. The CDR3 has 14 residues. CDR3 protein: CASSWDKGNQPQHF. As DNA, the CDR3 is TGTGCCAGCAGTTGGGACAAAGGCAATCAGCCCCAGCATTTT.

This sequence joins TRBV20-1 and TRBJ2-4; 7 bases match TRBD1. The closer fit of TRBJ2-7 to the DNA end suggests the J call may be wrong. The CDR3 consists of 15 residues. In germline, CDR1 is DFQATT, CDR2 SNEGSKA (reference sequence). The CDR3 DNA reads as TGCAGTGCTAGAGCAGGACAGGTCTACTCCTACGAGCAGTACTTC. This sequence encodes CSARAGQVYSYEQYF.